A selection of T cell receptor beta chains follows, all from one sample in a study of cytomegalovirus exposure and HLA in healthy donors. The assay was immunoSEQ multiplex PCR, and TCRdb's table has in-frame clones only and misses some. The table shows around 200,000 clones, with roughly 80% occurring only once. Sequencing was carried out using PBMCs. The source is a woman aged 25 to 39 in good health and CMV-seropositive. CDR3s include the opening cysteine and the closing phenylalanine or tryptophan. The D gene is left open where the match is weak. Clone size is given for some rows only: seen once, a few or many times, or a class if the clone is expanded.

TRBV27	TRBJ2-3	-	-	CASFDRPLVGADTQYF	TGTGCCAGCTTCGATCGACCCCTGGTAGGAGCAGATACGCAGTATTTT
TRBV27	TRBJ2-7	few	TRBD2	CASSGLAGVDEQYF	TGTGCCAGCAGTGGACTAGCGGGAGTTGACGAGCAGTACTTC
TRBV5-1	TRBJ2-1	few	-	CASSLVQEATNEQFF	TGCGCCAGCAGCTTGGTTCAGGAGGCGACAAATGAGCAGTTCTTC
TRBV2	TRBJ2-5	-	-	CASREQGLREETQYF	TGTGCCAGCAGAGAACAGGGACTAAGAGAAGAGACCCAGTACTTC
TRBV6-6	TRBJ1-1	few	-	CASSLGGDTEAFF	TGTGCCAGCAGTCTAGGCGGAGACACTGAAGCTTTCTTT
TRBV19	TRBJ1-1	once	-	CASSMSRQNTEAFF	TGTGCCAGTAGTATGAGTAGACAGAACACTGAAGCTTTCTTT
TRBV11-2	TRBJ2-5	-	TRBD1	CASRPTGGGQETQYF	TGTGCCAGCAGACCGACAGGGGGCGGGCAAGAGACCCAGTACTTC
TRBV5-1	TRBJ2-6	-	TRBD1	CASSSDRGPFGANVLTF	TGCGCCAGCAGTTCTGACAGGGGGCCTTTCGGGGCCAACGTCCTGACTTTC
TRBV28	TRBJ1-1	-	TRBD1	CASSQGDRGNTEAFF	TGTGCCAGCAGCCAAGGGGACAGGGGGAACACTGAAGCTTTCTTT
TRBV19	TRBJ2-5	once	TRBD2	CASSSSGRGVQETQYF	TGTGCCAGTAGTTCTAGCGGGAGGGGTGTTCAAGAGACCCAGTACTTC
TRBV28	TRBJ2-7	-	TRBD2	CASRAGGPGEQYF	TGTGCCAGCAGAGCGGGAGGGCCGGGTGAGCAGTACTTC
TRBV6-7	TRBJ1-4	-	-	CASRPPGGTGRANEKLFF	TGTGCCAGCAGACCCCCTGGTGGCACCGGCCGGGCTAATGAAAAACTGTTTTTT
TRBV28	TRBJ2-7	-	-	CASSYAGPRGEQYF	TGTGCCAGCAGTTACGCGGGTCCCAGAGGCGAGCAGTACTTC
TRBV5-1	TRBJ2-3	-	TRBD2	CASSPGTRDTDTQYF	TGCGCCAGCAGCCCCGGGACTAGGGACACAGATACGCAGTATTTT
TRBV19	TRBJ2-7	-	TRBD2	CASSFSGSSEQYF	TGTGCCAGTAGTTTTAGCGGGAGCTCCGAGCAGTACTTC
TRBV2	TRBJ2-1	-	TRBD2	CASRRNSGGSNEQFF	TGTGCCAGCAGGCGGAATAGCGGGGGAAGCAATGAGCAGTTCTTC
TRBV11-2	TRBJ1-1	-	-	CASSFLIRYAEAFF	TGTGCCAGCAGCTTCCTAATTCGGTATGCTGAAGCTTTCTTT
TRBV28	TRBJ2-3	-	TRBD1	CASSFSEAGGTSDTQYF	TGTGCCAGCAGTTTTTCGGAGGCAGGGGGCACATCGGATACGCAGTATTTT
TRBV29-1	TRBJ1-1	-	-	CSVRHLNTEAFF	TGCAGCGTGAGACACCTCAACACTGAAGCTTTCTTT
TRBV15	TRBJ1-5	-	-	CATSRDTGESQPQHF	TGTGCCACCAGCAGAGATACGGGGGAGAGTCAGCCCCAGCATTTT
TRBV5-6	TRBJ1-1	-	TRBD1	CASSLRDRSNTEAFF	TGTGCCAGCAGCTTACGGGACAGATCGAACACTGAAGCTTTCTTT
TRBV5-1	TRBJ2-3	few	-	CASSLSGDTQYF	TGCGCCAGCAGCTTGAGCGGAGATACGCAGTATTTT
TRBV5-1	TRBJ2-7	-	-	CASSSGAGQIGEQYF	TGCGCCAGCAGCTCCGGCGCGGGACAGATTGGGGAGCAGTACTTC
TRBV27	TRBJ2-7	-	TRBD2	CASSLKGLGNSYEQYF	TGTGCCAGCAGTTTAAAGGGACTAGGGAACTCCTACGAGCAGTACTTC
TRBV2	TRBJ2-4	-	TRBD1	CASRSQGGAENIQYF	TGTGCCAGCAGGAGCCAAGGGGGCGCCGAAAACATTCAGTACTTC
TRBV9	TRBJ2-3	-	-	CASKRGTDTQYF	TGTGCCAGCAAGCGGGGCACAGATACGCAGTATTTT
TRBV10-2	TRBJ2-1	-	-	CASSNNRGGNEQFF	TGCGCCAGCAGCAACAATAGGGGGGGCAATGAGCAGTTCTTC
TRBV5-1	TRBJ2-2	-	TRBD1	CASRLKGAQGTGELFF	TGCGCCAGCAGGCTAAAGGGGGCCCAAGGCACCGGGGAGCTGTTTTTT
TRBV4-1	TRBJ2-1	once	-	CASSQDHSGSYNEQFF	TGCGCCAGCAGCCAAGATCACAGTGGGTCCTACAATGAGCAGTTCTTC
TRBV27	TRBJ2-2	-	TRBD2	CASSPGGGRTGELFF	TGTGCCAGCAGTCCGGGGGGGGGCAGGACCGGGGAGCTGTTTTTT
TRBV28	TRBJ2-5	-	-	CASSSTGGETQYF	TGTGCCAGCAGTTCGACAGGAGGCGAGACCCAGTACTTC
TRBV6-5	TRBJ2-6	-	TRBD1	CASSSETGAGANVLTF	TGTGCCAGCAGTTCTGAAACAGGGGCTGGGGCCAACGTCCTGACTTTC
TRBV27	TRBJ1-2	-	TRBD1	CASSSGQSYGYTF	TGTGCCAGCAGTTCGGGACAGTCCTATGGCTACACCTTC
TRBV5-4	TRBJ2-5	-	-	CASSQGTDRGAQYF	TGTGCCAGCAGCCAGGGGACGGACCGAGGGGCCCAGTACTTC
TRBV10-1	TRBJ2-3	few	TRBD2	CASSISGRERTDTQYF	TGCGCCAGCAGTATAAGCGGGAGAGAGCGCACAGATACGCAGTATTTT
TRBV6-5	TRBJ1-2	-	TRBD1	CASRETGGRDYGYTF	TGTGCCAGCAGGGAGACAGGGGGCCGTGACTATGGCTACACCTTC
TRBV2	TRBJ1-1	-	-	CASSEAYAGRSFF	TGTGCCAGCAGTGAAGCATATGCAGGCAGATCTTTCTTT
TRBV15	TRBJ2-7	-	TRBD2	CATSSTSGGYEQYF	TGTGCCACCAGCTCGACTAGCGGGGGCTACGAGCAGTACTTC
TRBV27	TRBJ2-7	-	TRBD2	CASSWATSGSYEQYF	TGTGCCAGCAGTTGGGCCACTAGCGGCTCCTACGAGCAGTACTTC
TRBV6-6	TRBJ1-5	-	-	CASSYSPGTEPQHF	TGTGCCAGCAGTTATTCGCCGGGTACGGAGCCCCAGCATTTT
TRBV28	TRBJ1-2	few	TRBD1	CASSLPPGTGRRNGYTF	TGTGCCAGCAGTTTGCCACCCGGGACAGGGAGAAGGAATGGCTACACCTTC
TRBV6-5	TRBJ2-3	-	-	CATSPQTGGTDTQYF	TGTGCCACCAGCCCGCAGACAGGAGGCACAGATACGCAGTATTTT
TRBV29-1	TRBJ2-3	-	-	CSVEIALDTQYF	TGCAGCGTTGAGATAGCGCTGGATACGCAGTATTTT
TRBV5-6	TRBJ2-1	few	-	CASSLEGLAWEQFF	TGTGCCAGCAGCTTGGAGGGGTTAGCTTGGGAGCAGTTCTTC
TRBV28	TRBJ1-1	-	-	CASSSTGLNTEAFF	TGTGCCAGCAGTTCAACAGGGTTGAACACTGAAGCTTTCTTT
TRBV6-5	TRBJ1-5	-	-	CASSYSQNQPQHF	TGTGCCAGCAGTTACTCACAGAATCAGCCCCAGCATTTT
TRBV14	TRBJ2-6	-	-	CASRTASGANVLTF	TGTGCCAGCAGAACAGCCTCTGGGGCCAACGTCCTGACTTTC
TRBV6-4	TRBJ2-2	-	-	CASSTGGSGELFF	TGTGCCAGCAGTACCGGGGGATCCGGGGAGCTGTTTTTT
TRBV27	TRBJ2-4	-	-	CASSLGSRNIQYF	TGTGCCAGCAGTTTAGGGTCGAGGAACATTCAGTACTTC
TRBV6-1	TRBJ1-6	-	-	CASSETVGRGTYNSPLHF	TGTGCCAGCAGTGAAACTGTAGGGAGGGGAACCTATAATTCACCCCTCCACTTT
TRBV7-9	TRBJ1-2	once	TRBD1	CASSPRTGEDGYTF	TGTGCCAGCAGCCCGCGGACAGGGGAGGATGGCTACACCTTC
TRBV5-1	TRBJ2-2	-	-	CASSVNTGELFF	TGCGCCAGCAGCGTAAACACCGGGGAGCTGTTTTTT
TRBV9	TRBJ2-1	-	TRBD1	CASSGGTGTYNEQFF	TGTGCCAGCAGCGGTGGGACAGGGACGTACAATGAGCAGTTCTTC
TRBV28	TRBJ1-2	once	TRBD1	CAGSYRDRNYGYTF	TGTGCCGGCAGTTACCGGGACAGGAACTATGGCTACACCTTC
TRBV28	TRBJ2-7	-	TRBD1	CASKGTGVYEQYF	TGTGCCAGCAAAGGGACAGGAGTCTACGAGCAGTACTTC
TRBV7-7	TRBJ2-3	-	TRBD1	CASSQTGAVTDTQYF	TGTGCCAGCAGTCAAACAGGGGCCGTAACAGATACGCAGTATTTT
TRBV6-4	TRBJ2-1	few	-	CASREDGGGSNEQFF	TGTGCCAGCAGAGAGGACGGGGGTGGATCCAATGAGCAGTTCTTC
TRBV19	TRBJ1-1	-	TRBD1	CASGQGFHTEAFF	TGTGCCAGTGGACAGGGTTTTCACACTGAAGCTTTCTTT
TRBV10-1	TRBJ2-2	few	TRBD2	CAVGGTEHTGELFF	TGCGCCGTCGGGGGGACTGAACACACCGGGGAGCTGTTTTTT
TRBV5-1	TRBJ2-2	-	TRBD1	CASRIQGAGTGELFF	TGCGCCAGCAGAATACAGGGGGCGGGCACCGGGGAGCTGTTTTTT